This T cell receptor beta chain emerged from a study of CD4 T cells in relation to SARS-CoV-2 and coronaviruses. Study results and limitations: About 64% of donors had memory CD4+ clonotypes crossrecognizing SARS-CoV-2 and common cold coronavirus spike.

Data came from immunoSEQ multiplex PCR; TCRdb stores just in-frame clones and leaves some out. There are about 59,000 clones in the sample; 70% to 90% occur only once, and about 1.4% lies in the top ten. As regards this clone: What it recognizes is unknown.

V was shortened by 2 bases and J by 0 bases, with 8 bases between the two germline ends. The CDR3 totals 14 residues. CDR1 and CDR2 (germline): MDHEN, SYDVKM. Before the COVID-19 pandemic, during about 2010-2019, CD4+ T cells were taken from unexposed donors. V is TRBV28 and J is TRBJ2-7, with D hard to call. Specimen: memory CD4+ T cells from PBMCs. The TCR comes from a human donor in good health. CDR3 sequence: CASSLASPSYEQYF. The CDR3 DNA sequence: TGTGCCAGCAGTTTAGCCAGTCCCTCCTACGAGCAGTACTTC.